This is a list of T cell receptor beta chains from one sample in a study of siplizumab effects on memory and regulatory T cells. Produced via immunoSEQ multiplex PCR; TCRdb's table is partial and in-frame only. Of about 100,000 clones listed, around 90% are singletons. The sequenced sample consisted of non-Treg CD4+ T cells sorted from blood. These receptor sequences come from a human donor in good health. CDR3s include the opening cysteine and the closing phenylalanine or tryptophan. The D gene is left open where the match is weak. Size is omitted from some rows. Given values are once, few, many or a class for expanded clones.

clone_size d_call j_call v_call cdr3_aa cdr3_nt
- TRBD1 TRBJ1-4 TRBV30 CAWSLQGENEKLFF TGTGCCTGGAGTTTACAGGGGGAGAATGAAAAACTGTTTTTT
few - TRBJ2-3 TRBV6-1 CASSEARGFGTQYF TGTGCCAGCAGTGAAGCGCGCGGGTTCGGTACGCAGTATTTT
- - TRBJ2-3 TRBV7-3 CASSPRPGLTTDTQYF TGTGCCAGCAGCCCCCGCCCGGGACTCACCACAGATACGCAGTATTTT
- - TRBJ2-6 TRBV10-3 CAIKGYGANVLTF TGTGCCATCAAAGGGTACGGGGCCAACGTCCTGACTTTC
- - TRBJ2-2 TRBV18 CASSPRNTGELFF TGTGCCAGCTCACCTCGCAACACCGGGGAGCTGTTTTTT
- TRBD1 TRBJ1-1 TRBV29-1 CSVQTGGAAEAFF TGCAGCGTTCAGACAGGGGGCGCCGCTGAAGCTTTCTTT
once TRBD1 TRBJ1-4 TRBV18 CASSGLQGLNEKLFF TGTGCCAGCTCAGGATTACAGGGGCTTAATGAAAAACTGTTTTTT
- - TRBJ2-1 TRBV7-9 CASRTIGQGEQFF TGTGCCAGCAGAACTATAGGGCAGGGTGAGCAGTTCTTC
- - TRBJ1-5 TRBV19 CASTNREVGNQPQHF TGTGCCAGTACCAACAGGGAGGTCGGCAATCAGCCCCAGCATTTT
- - TRBJ2-3 TRBV6-5 CASSYAGLITDTQYF TGTGCCAGCAGTTACGCCGGACTGATCACAGATACGCAGTATTTT
- - TRBJ2-3 TRBV7-3 CASSPRGNGADTQYF TGTGCCAGCAGCCCTCGGGGAAACGGGGCAGATACGCAGTATTTT
- TRBD1 TRBJ2-5 TRBV11-2 CASSLTPGGLETQYF TGTGCCAGCAGCTTAACCCCAGGGGGCTTAGAGACCCAGTACTTC
- - TRBJ2-2 TRBV25-1 CASSEMNTGELFF TGTGCCAGCAGCGAGATGAACACCGGGGAGCTGTTTTTT
- - TRBJ2-5 TRBV7-2 CASSRQVLGTSQETQYF TGTGCCAGCAGCCGTCAGGTTCTGGGAACAAGCCAAGAGACCCAGTACTTC
- TRBD2 TRBJ2-1 TRBV30 CAWSSYGGRAPFYNEQFF TGTGCCTGGAGTTCGTACGGCGGGAGGGCCCCTTTTTACAATGAGCAGTTCTTC
- TRBD2 TRBJ2-7 TRBV5-1 CASSLKAGGEQYF TGCGCCAGCAGCTTGAAGGCGGGGGGCGAGCAGTACTTC
- TRBD1 TRBJ1-3 TRBV11-3 CASSLDRVGDTIYF TGTGCCAGCAGCTTGGACAGGGTCGGGGACACCATATATTTT
- - TRBJ1-1 TRBV7-3 CASSLGEHKVTEAFF TGTGCCAGCAGCTTAGGTGAGCACAAAGTCACTGAAGCTTTCTTT
- - TRBJ1-5 TRBV6-5 CASSLRVRQPQHF TGTGCCAGCAGTTTAAGGGTGAGGCAGCCCCAGCATTTT
- - TRBJ1-5 TRBV27 CASSPDRNQPQHF TGTGCCAGCAGTCCCGACAGAAATCAGCCCCAGCATTTT
- TRBD2 TRBJ2-1 TRBV28 CASSPRTSTYNEQFF TGTGCCAGCAGTCCTCGGACTAGCACCTACAATGAGCAGTTCTTC
- TRBD2 TRBJ2-1 TRBV19 CASSMSSGSGNEQFF TGTGCCAGTAGTATGTCAAGCGGGAGTGGTAATGAGCAGTTCTTC
- TRBD2 TRBJ2-1 TRBV14 CASSGRGYNEQFF TGTGCCAGCTCCGGGCGGGGGTACAATGAGCAGTTCTTC
- TRBD2 TRBJ2-3 TRBV7-2 CASSRLAGGPRLNTQYF TGTGCCAGCAGCAGGCTAGCGGGAGGGCCTAGGTTAAATACGCAGTATTTT
- - TRBJ1-1 TRBV28 CASTGQSNTEAFF TGTGCCAGCACTGGACAGTCGAACACTGAAGCTTTCTTT
- - TRBJ1-1 TRBV25-1 CASSDPLTPTEAFF TGTGCCAGCAGTGACCCCCTGACACCCACTGAAGCTTTCTTT
- TRBD2 TRBJ2-1 TRBV4-2 CASSLLAGKINEQFF TGTGCCAGCAGCCTACTAGCGGGAAAGATTAATGAGCAGTTCTTC
- - TRBJ1-2 TRBV12-5 CASGLAAAYGYTF TGTGCTAGTGGTTTGGCAGCAGCCTATGGCTACACCTTC
- - TRBJ1-5 TRBV4-1 CASSQTAREPQHF TGCGCCAGCAGCCAGACAGCCCGGGAGCCCCAGCATTTT
once TRBD1 TRBJ1-1 TRBV18 CASSPRDSLNTEAFF TGTGCCAGCTCACCACGGGACAGCCTGAACACTGAAGCTTTCTTT
- TRBD1 TRBJ2-3 TRBV28 CASSPQGAIDTQYF TGTGCCAGCAGTCCTCAGGGGGCAATAGATACGCAGTATTTT
- - TRBJ2-7 TRBV6-5 CASGGNYEQYF TGTGCCAGCGGCGGAAACTACGAGCAGTACTTC
once TRBD1 TRBJ2-1 TRBV2 CASKRDRGDNEQFF TGTGCCAGCAAACGGGACAGGGGAGACAATGAGCAGTTCTTC
- - TRBJ2-7 TRBV7-3 CASSTGTRPYEQYF TGTGCCAGCAGTACAGGGACACGGCCCTACGAGCAGTACTTC
- TRBD2 TRBJ2-3 TRBV4-1 CASSQDGTSRPDTQYF TGCGCCAGCAGCCAAGATGGGACTAGCAGACCAGATACGCAGTATTTT
- - TRBJ2-7 TRBV10-3 CAISGLGGPYEQYF TGTGCCATCAGTGGCCTTGGGGGGCCCTACGAGCAGTACTTC
few - TRBJ1-1 TRBV2 CASRGEQNTEAFF TGTGCCAGCAGGGGCGAACAGAACACTGAAGCTTTCTTT
- - TRBJ1-2 TRBV7-9 CASSLFYGYTF TGTGCCAGCAGCTTATTCTATGGCTACACCTTC
few TRBD2 TRBJ2-1 TRBV6-5 CASSQTSGRVGEQFF TGTGCCAGCAGTCAGACTAGCGGGAGGGTAGGTGAGCAGTTCTTC
- TRBD1 TRBJ1-3 TRBV6-6 CASSPRTGGNTIYF TGTGCCAGCAGTCCTAGGACAGGGGGAAACACCATATATTTT
few TRBD2 TRBJ2-7 TRBV2 CASSEGTSGFSYEQYF TGTGCCAGCAGTGAAGGGACTAGCGGTTTCTCCTACGAGCAGTACTTC
- - TRBJ1-1 TRBV29-1 CSGSNRDTEAFF TGCAGCGGAAGTAATCGGGACACTGAAGCTTTCTTT
- - TRBJ2-1 TRBV9 CASSTSGGSSYNEQFF TGTGCCAGCAGCACGAGTGGGGGGAGCTCCTACAATGAGCAGTTCTTC
- - TRBJ1-2 TRBV5-1 CASSAAEGPWGYTF TGCGCCAGCAGCGCGGCTGAGGGGCCTTGGGGCTACACCTTC
- TRBD1 TRBJ1-5 TRBV30 CAWSGDRVNQPQHF TGTGCCTGGAGCGGGGACAGGGTCAATCAGCCCCAGCATTTT
- - TRBJ2-1 TRBV11-3 CASSLGYNEQFF TGTGCCAGCAGCTTAGGGTACAATGAGCAGTTCTTC
- - TRBJ2-7 TRBV4-3 CASSQDQQQGPSLSYEQYF TGCGCCAGCAGCCAAGATCAACAACAGGGCCCGTCACTTAGCTACGAGCAGTACTTC
- - TRBJ2-1 TRBV30 CAWGLGRIEQFF TGTGCCTGGGGTTTAGGGCGGATTGAGCAGTTCTTC
- TRBD2 TRBJ2-3 TRBV4-3 CASSQDDGRVDTQYF TGCGCCAGCAGCCAAGACGACGGGAGGGTAGATACGCAGTATTTT
- - TRBJ1-3 TRBV7-2 CASSPGGTGNTIYF TGTGCCAGCAGCCCCGGGGGGACGGGAAACACCATATATTTT
- TRBD1 TRBJ1-2 TRBV28 CASSIPGQGFGYTF TGTGCCAGCAGCATCCCGGGACAGGGTTTTGGCTACACCTTC
- TRBD1 TRBJ2-3 TRBV5-1 CASSSWTGGTDTQYF TGCGCCAGCAGCTCTTGGACAGGGGGCACAGATACGCAGTATTTT
- - TRBJ2-1 TRBV2 CASSLVTGEQFF TGTGCCAGCAGTTTGGTTACGGGTGAGCAGTTCTTC